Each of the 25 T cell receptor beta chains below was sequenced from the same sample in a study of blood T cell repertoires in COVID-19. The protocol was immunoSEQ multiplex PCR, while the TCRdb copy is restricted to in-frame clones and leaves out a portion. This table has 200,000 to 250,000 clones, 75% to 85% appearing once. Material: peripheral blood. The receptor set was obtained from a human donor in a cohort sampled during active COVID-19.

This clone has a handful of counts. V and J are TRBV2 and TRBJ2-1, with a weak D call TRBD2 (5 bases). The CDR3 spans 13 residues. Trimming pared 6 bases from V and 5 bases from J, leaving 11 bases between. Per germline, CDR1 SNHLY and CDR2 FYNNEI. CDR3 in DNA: TGTGCCAGCAGCTACGGACTGAACAATGAGCAGTTCTTC. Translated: CASSYGLNNEQFF. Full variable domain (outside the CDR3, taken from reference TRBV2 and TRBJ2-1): EPEVTQTPSHQVTQMGQEVILRCVPISNHLYFYWYRQILGQKVEFLVSFYNNEISEKSEIFDDQFSVERPDGSNFTLKIRSTKLEDSAMYFCASSYGLNNEQFFGPGTRLTVL.

The CDR3 DNA sequence: TGTGCCAGTAGTTCTACGACAGGGTCGGACTACGAGCAGTACTTC. Its protein is CASSSTTGSDYEQYF. This chain uses TRBV19 with TRBJ2-7; 7 bases line up with TRBD1. The germline V gene encodes CDR1 LNHDA and CDR2 SQIVND (reference sequence). The CDR3 runs to 15 residues. The trim removed 5 bases at V and 3 bases at J, leaving 10 bases unmatched.

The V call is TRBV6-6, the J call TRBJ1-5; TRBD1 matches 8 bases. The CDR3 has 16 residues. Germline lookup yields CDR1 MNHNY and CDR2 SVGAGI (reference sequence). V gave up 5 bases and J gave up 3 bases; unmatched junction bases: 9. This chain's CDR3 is CASSRDLQGANQPQHF. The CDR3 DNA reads TGTGCCAGCAGTCGAGACCTCCAGGGGGCCAATCAGCCCCAGCATTTT.

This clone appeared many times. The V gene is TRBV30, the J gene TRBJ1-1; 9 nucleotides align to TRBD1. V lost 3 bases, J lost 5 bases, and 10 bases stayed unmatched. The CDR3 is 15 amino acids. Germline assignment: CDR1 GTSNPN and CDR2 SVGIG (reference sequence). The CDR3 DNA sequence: TGTGCCTGGAGCCCTGGCACAGGGGGCTGGACTGAAGCTTTCTTT. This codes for CAWSPGTGGWTEAFF. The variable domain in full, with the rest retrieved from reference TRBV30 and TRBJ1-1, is SQTIHQWPATLVQPVGSPLSLECTVEGTSNPNLYWYRQAAGRGLQLLFYSVGIGQISSEVPQNLSASRPQDRQFILSSKKLLLSDSGFYLCAWSPGTGGWTEAFFGQGTRLTVV.

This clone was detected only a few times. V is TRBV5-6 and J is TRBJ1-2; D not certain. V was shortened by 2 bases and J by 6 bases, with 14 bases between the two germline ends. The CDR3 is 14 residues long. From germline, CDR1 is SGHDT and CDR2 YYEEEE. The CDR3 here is CASSLLGRFDGYTF. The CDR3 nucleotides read TGTGCCAGCAGCTTACTAGGACGGTTTGATGGCTACACCTTC.

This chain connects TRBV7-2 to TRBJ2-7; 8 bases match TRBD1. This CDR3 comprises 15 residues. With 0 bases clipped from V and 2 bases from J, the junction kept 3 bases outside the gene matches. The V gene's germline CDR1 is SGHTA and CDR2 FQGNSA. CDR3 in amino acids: CASSLARTGPYEQYF. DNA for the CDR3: TGTGCCAGCAGCTTAGCCCGGACAGGGCCCTACGAGCAGTACTTC.

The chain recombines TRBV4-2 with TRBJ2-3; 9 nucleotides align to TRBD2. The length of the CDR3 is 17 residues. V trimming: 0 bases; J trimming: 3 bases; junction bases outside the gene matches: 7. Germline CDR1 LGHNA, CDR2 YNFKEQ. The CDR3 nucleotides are TGTGCCAGCAGCCAAGAAGCGGCGGGAGGGCCGACAGATACGCAGTATTTT. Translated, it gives CASSQEAAGGPTDTQYF.

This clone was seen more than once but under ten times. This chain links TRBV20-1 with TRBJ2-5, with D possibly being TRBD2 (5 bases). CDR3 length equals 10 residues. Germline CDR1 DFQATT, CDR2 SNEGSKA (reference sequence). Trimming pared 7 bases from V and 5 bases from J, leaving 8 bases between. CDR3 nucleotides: TGCAGTGGTCAGCGGGAGACCCAGTACTTC. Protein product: CSGQRETQYF.

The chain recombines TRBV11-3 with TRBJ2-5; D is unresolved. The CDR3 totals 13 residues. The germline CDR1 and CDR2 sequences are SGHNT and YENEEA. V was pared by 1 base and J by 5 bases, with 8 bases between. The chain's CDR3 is CASSLGIRETQYF. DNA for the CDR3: TGTGCCAGCAGCTTAGGAATTCGGGAGACCCAGTACTTC.

The DNA of the CDR3 is TGTGCCAGCCGGACAGGGGGCACCGGCACTGAAGCTTTCTTT. Protein: CASRTGGTGTEAFF. The V and J genes are TRBV28 and TRBJ1-1; 11 positions agree with TRBD1. The CDR3 sequence is 14 residues long. With V trimmed by 8 bases and J by 4 bases, 6 bases remained unmatched. Germline CDR1 MDHEN, CDR2 SYDVKM.

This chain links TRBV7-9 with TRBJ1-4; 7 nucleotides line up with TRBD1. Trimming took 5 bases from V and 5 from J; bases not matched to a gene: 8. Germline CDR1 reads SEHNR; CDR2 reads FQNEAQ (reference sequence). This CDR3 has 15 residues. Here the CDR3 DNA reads TGTGCCAGCAGCCCCCAGACAGGGCAAAATGAAAAACTGTTTTTT. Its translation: CASSPQTGQNEKLFF. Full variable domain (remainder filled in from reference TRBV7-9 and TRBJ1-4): DTGVSQNPRHKITKRGQNVTFRCDPISEHNRLYWYRQTLGQGPEFLTYFQNEAQLEKSRLLSDRFSAERPKGSFSTLEIQRTEQGDSAMYLCASSPQTGQNEKLFFGSGTQLSVL.

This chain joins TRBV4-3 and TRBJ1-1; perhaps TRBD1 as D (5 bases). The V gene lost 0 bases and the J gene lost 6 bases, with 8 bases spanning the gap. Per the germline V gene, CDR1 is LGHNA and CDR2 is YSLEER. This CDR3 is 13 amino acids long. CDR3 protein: CASSQDRDAEAFF. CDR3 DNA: TGCGCCAGCAGCCAAGACAGGGATGCTGAAGCTTTCTTT.

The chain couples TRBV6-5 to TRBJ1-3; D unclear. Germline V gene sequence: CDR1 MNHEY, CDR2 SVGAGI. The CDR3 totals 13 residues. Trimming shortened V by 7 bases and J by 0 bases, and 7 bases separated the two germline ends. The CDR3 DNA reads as TGTGCCAGCATATACAGCTCTGGAAACACCATATATTTT. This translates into CASIYSSGNTIYF.

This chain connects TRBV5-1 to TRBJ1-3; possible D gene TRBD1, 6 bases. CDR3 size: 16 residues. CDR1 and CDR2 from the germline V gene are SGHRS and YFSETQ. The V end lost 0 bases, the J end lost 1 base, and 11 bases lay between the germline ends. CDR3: CASSLDGGLSGNTIYF. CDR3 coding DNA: TGCGCCAGCAGCTTGGACGGGGGGCTTTCTGGAAACACCATATATTTT.

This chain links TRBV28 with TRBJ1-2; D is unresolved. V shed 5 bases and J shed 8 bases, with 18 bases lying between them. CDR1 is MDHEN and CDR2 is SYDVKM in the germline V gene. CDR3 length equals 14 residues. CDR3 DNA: TGTGCCAGCAGTCCCCTAACGGAGCTCTTCGGCTACACCTTC. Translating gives CASSPLTELFGYTF.

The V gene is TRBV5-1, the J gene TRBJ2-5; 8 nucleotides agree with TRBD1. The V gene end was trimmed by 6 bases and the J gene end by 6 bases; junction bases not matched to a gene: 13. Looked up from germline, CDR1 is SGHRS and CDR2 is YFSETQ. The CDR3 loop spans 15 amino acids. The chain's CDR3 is CASTSTGAGEKTQYF. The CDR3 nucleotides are TGCGCCAGCACCTCGACAGGGGCGGGCGAAAAGACCCAGTACTTC.

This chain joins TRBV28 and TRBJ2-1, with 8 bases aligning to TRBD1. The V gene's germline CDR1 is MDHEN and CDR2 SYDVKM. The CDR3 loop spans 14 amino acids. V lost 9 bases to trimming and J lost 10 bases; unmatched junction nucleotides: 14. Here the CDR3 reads CASSLTGGSSEQFF. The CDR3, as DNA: TGTGCCAGTTCACTCACAGGGGGGTCCTCCGAGCAGTTCTTC.

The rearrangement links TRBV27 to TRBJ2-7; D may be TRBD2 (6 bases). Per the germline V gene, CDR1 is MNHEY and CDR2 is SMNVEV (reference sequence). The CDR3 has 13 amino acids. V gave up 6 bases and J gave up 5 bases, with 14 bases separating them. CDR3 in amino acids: CASSDGRINEQYF. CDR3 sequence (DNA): TGTGCCAGCAGCGACGGGAGAATCAACGAGCAGTACTTC.

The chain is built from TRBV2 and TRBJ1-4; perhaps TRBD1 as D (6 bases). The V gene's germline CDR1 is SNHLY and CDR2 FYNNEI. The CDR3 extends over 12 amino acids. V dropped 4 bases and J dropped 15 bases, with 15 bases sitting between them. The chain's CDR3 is CASSGDRGGLFF. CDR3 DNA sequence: TGTGCCAGCAGTGGGGACCGAGGGGGTTTGTTTTTT.

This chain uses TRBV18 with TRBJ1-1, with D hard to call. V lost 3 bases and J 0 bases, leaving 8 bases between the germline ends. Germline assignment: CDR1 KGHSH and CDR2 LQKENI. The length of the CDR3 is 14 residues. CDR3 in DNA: TGTGCCAGCTCACCGGCAGATTTGAACACTGAAGCTTTCTTT. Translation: CASSPADLNTEAFF.

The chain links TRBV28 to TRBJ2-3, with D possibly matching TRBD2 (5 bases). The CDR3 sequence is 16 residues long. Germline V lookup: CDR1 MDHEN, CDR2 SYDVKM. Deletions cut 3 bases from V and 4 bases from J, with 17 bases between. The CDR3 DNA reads TGTGCCAGCAGTTTTCGAGGGCAGATGCAAGCAGATACGCAGTATTTT. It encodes CASSFRGQMQADTQYF.

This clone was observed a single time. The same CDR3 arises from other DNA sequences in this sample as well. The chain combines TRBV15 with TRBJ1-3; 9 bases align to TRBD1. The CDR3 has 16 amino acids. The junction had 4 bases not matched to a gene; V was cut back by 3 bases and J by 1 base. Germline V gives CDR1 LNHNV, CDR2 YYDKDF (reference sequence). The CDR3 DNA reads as TGTGCCACCAGCAGGGACAGGGGACTTTCTGGAAACACCATATATTTT. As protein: CATSRDRGLSGNTIYF.

For the CDR3, the DNA is TGTGCCAGCAGCGGAGTCAGGGGATTCGACGAGCAGTACTTC. This encodes CASSGVRGFDEQYF. The chain employs TRBV11-1 and TRBJ2-7, with TRBD1 as a possible D gene (6 bases). CDR3 size: 14 residues. Germline V gene lookup returns CDR1 SGHAT and CDR2 FQDESV (reference sequence). The V and J ends lost 5 bases and 5 bases respectively, with 16 bases between them.

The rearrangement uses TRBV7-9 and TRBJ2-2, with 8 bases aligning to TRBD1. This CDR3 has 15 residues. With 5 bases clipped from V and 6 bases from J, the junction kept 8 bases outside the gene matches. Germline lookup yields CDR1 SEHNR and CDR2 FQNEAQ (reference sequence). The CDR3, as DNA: TGTGCCAGCAGCAGAGGACAGGGTGGTCCCGGGGAGCTGTTTTTT. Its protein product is CASSRGQGGPGELFF.

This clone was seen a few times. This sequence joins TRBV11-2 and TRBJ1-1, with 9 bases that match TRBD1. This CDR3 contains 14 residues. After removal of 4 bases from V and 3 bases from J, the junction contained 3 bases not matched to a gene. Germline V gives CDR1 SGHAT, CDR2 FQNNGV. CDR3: CASSWTGADTEAFF. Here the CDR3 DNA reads TGTGCCAGCAGCTGGACAGGGGCGGACACTGAAGCTTTCTTT.